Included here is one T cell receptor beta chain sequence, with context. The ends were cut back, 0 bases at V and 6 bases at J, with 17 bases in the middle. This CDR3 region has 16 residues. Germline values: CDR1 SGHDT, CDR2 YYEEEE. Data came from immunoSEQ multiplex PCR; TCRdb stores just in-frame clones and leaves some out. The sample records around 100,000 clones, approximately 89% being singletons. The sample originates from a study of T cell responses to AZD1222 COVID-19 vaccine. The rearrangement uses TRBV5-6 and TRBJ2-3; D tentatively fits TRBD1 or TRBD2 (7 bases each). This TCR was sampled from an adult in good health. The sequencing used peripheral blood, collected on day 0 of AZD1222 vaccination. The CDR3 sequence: CASSLDQGGLRDTQYF. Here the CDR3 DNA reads TGTGCCAGCAGCTTGGATCAGGGGGGACTAAGGGATACGCAGTATTTT.